Presented here are 18 T cell receptor beta chains from one specimen sequenced in a study of blood T cell repertoires in COVID-19. Sequenced by immunoSEQ multiplex PCR; TCRdb stores in-frame clones only, minus some. The table includes approximately 260,000 clones, about 85% detected once. The sample taken for sequencing was peripheral blood. The receptors here all came from a man younger than 35 with active or convalescent COVID-19.

V is TRBV6-5 and J is TRBJ1-2, with 8 bases that match TRBD1. In germline, CDR1 is MNHEY, CDR2 SVGAGI. Trimming cost V 0 bases and J 7 bases; bases outside gene matches: 4. The CDR3 sequence is 14 residues long. CDR3 sequence: CASSYSGQGFGYTF. CDR3 bases: TGTGCCAGCAGTTACTCAGGACAGGGCTTTGGCTACACCTTC.

The V call is TRBV5-6, the J call TRBJ2-3; 8 positions agree with TRBD1. CDR1 and CDR2 from the germline V gene are SGHDT and YYEEEE. The CDR3 has 16 residues. The J segment lost 8 bases and the V segment lost 1 base, leaving 12 bases of the junction unmatched. The CDR3 here is CASSLRGRGLWATQYF. The CDR3, as DNA: TGTGCCAGCAGCTTGCGTGGCAGGGGGCTATGGGCTACGCAGTATTTT.

This chain uses TRBV9 with TRBJ2-3; TRBD2 aligns across 9 bases. Germline V lookup: CDR1 SGDLS, CDR2 YYNGEE. This CDR3 spans 14 amino acids. V lost 1 base, J lost 9 bases, and 6 bases stayed unmatched. The DNA for the CDR3 is TGTGCCAGCAGCGTATCATTAGCGGGGGAAACGCAGTATTTT. Its translation is CASSVSLAGETQYF. Supplemented by reference TRBV9 and TRBJ2-3, the full variable domain reads DSGVTQTPKHLITATGQRVTLRCSPRSGDLSVYWYQQSLDQGLQFLIQYYNGEERAKGNILERFSAQQFPDLHSELNLSSLELGDSALYFCASSVSLAGETQYFGPGTRLTVL.

The V gene is TRBV11-3, the J gene TRBJ2-7; the match to TRBD1 covers 9 bases. This CDR3 is built from 16 residues. The germline V gene has CDR1 SGHNT and CDR2 YENEEA. The V gene end was trimmed by 6 bases and the J gene end by 0 bases; junction bases not matched to a gene: 9. CDR3 amino acids: CASRPGDRASSYEQYF. As DNA, the CDR3 is TGTGCCAGCAGGCCTGGGGACAGGGCGTCCTCCTACGAGCAGTACTTC.

The rearrangement links TRBV28 to TRBJ2-7, with 9 bases that match TRBD1. With 7 bases clipped from V and 1 base from J, the junction kept 5 bases outside the gene matches. CDR1 and CDR2 (germline): MDHEN, SYDVKM. The CDR3 consists of 14 residues. CDR3 amino acids: CASTPGQGSYEQYF. DNA of the CDR3: TGTGCCAGCACCCCGGGACAGGGATCCTACGAGCAGTACTTC.

J is TRBJ1-6 and V is TRBV6-6; no firm D call. CDR3 length: 15 residues. Germline lookup yields CDR1 MNHNY and CDR2 SVGAGI (reference sequence). V was clipped by 6 bases and J by 10 bases, with 19 bases between them. The chain's CDR3 is CASSPPGREDSPLHF. CDR3 DNA: TGTGCCAGCAGCCCCCCCGGAAGGGAGGACTCACCCCTCCACTTT.

The chain has TRBV4-3 and TRBJ2-7; 9 bases line up with TRBD1. The CDR3 runs 14 residues. Germline V lookup: CDR1 LGHNA, CDR2 YSLEER. V shed 3 bases, J shed 9 bases, and the junction held 9 bases outside the gene matches. CDR3 DNA: TGCGCCAGCAGCCAGGACAGGGGAACGAGCTGGCAGTACTTC. It translates to CASSQDRGTSWQYF.

The chain couples TRBV23-1 to TRBJ2-7; D is possibly TRBD1 (6 bases). TRBV23-1 is known as an ORF, though its function is uncertain. The CDR3 extends over 14 amino acids. V was shortened by 9 bases and J by 3 bases, with 18 bases between the two germline ends. The CDR3 protein is CARAKLDRDYEQYF. CDR3 DNA sequence: TGCGCCAGGGCGAAATTGGACAGAGACTACGAGCAGTACTTC.

The gene calls are TRBV30 and TRBJ2-7; possibly TRBD2 for D (5 bases). Germline V gene data show CDR1 as GTSNPN and CDR2 as SVGIG (reference sequence). Trimming left V 1 base short and J 7 bases short, with 14 bases between. This CDR3 region has 13 residues. The CDR3 region is CAWSADGRVEQYF. As DNA, the CDR3 is TGTGCCTGGAGTGCCGACGGGCGGGTGGAGCAGTACTTC.

This clone appeared once. The chain has TRBV19 and TRBJ1-1; 7 bases line up with TRBD1. V lost 1 base and J lost 10; bases outside the gene matches: 9. Germline CDR1 and CDR2: LNHDA and SQIVND (reference sequence). This CDR3 contains 14 residues. CDR3 sequence: CASSIGQGVLGAFF. DNA of the CDR3: TGTGCCAGTAGTATAGGACAGGGTGTCTTAGGAGCTTTCTTT.

The CDR3 region has the DNA TGTGCCAGCAGCTTGGGGGGAACGTTTTACGAGCAGTACTTC. Encoded protein: CASSLGGTFYEQYF. The V call is TRBV11-2, the J call TRBJ2-7, with D tentatively TRBD2 (6 bases). Germline CDR1 is SGHAT and CDR2 is FQNNGV. The CDR3 sequence is 14 residues long. V lost 3 bases and J lost 4, with 13 bases in between.

Concerning this clone itself: This clone may be a read error of a much larger clone one base away. The same CDR3 arises from other DNA sequences in this sample as well. This chain links TRBV5-5 with TRBJ1-2, with 10 bases fitting TRBD1. Germline assignment: CDR1 SGHKS and CDR2 YYEKEE (reference sequence). The length of the CDR3 is 14 residues. CDR3 sequence reads: CASSAGTGDYGYTF. CDR3 sequence (DNA): TGTGCCAGCAGCGCCGGGACAGGGGACTATGGTTACACCTTC.

The chain uses TRBV6-5 and TRBJ2-5; TRBD2 is a possible D gene (5 bases). Trimming shortened V by 2 bases and J by 0 bases, and 7 bases separated the two germline ends. Germline V lookup: CDR1 MNHEY, CDR2 SVGAGI. The CDR3 is 14 residues long. CDR3 amino acids: CASSYGSYQETQYF. CDR3 bases: TGTGCCAGCAGTTACGGGAGTTACCAAGAGACCCAGTACTTC.

V is TRBV28 and J is TRBJ1-5, with D unresolved. CDR3 length equals 13 residues. Trimming left V 4 bases short and J 2 bases short, with 6 bases between. The germline CDR1 and CDR2 sequences are MDHEN and SYDVKM. CDR3 amino acids: CASSWLGNQPQHF. In DNA, the CDR3 is TGTGCCAGCAGTTGGCTCGGCAATCAGCCCCAGCATTTT. Full variable domain (rest looked up from reference TRBV28 and TRBJ1-5): DVKVTQSSRYLVKRTGEKVFLECVQDMDHENMFWYRQDPGLGLRLIYFSYDVKMKEKGDIPEGYSVSREKKERFSLILESASTNQTSMYLCASSWLGNQPQHFGDGTRLSIL.

This rearrangement joins TRBV7-9 to TRBJ2-3; D is uncertain. The CDR3 length is 13 residues. Per germline, CDR1 SEHNR and CDR2 FQNEAQ (reference sequence). Trimming took off 7 bases at V and 3 bases at J, with 11 bases between the two ends. The CDR3 DNA reads TGTGCCAGCATCATCGGGTCGACAGATACGCAGTATTTT. Residues: CASIIGSTDTQYF.

This clone has just a few counts. The chain combines TRBV13 with TRBJ2-2; TRBD1 matches 9 bases. The junction had 6 bases not matched to a gene; V was cut back by 4 bases and J by 9 bases. There are 14 residues in the CDR3. CDR1 is PRHDT, CDR2 FYEKMQ, per germline (reference sequence). Written as DNA, the CDR3 is TGTGCCAGCAGCTCCGGGACAGGGTTTAGGGAGCTGTTTTTT. Translating it yields CASSSGTGFRELFF.

V is TRBV28 and J is TRBJ2-5; the match to TRBD1 covers 8 bases. The germline V gene encodes CDR1 MDHEN and CDR2 SYDVKM. The CDR3 consists of 16 residues. The J segment lost 2 bases and the V segment lost 6 bases, leaving 11 bases of the junction unmatched. CDR3 loop: CASSLQGQGLQETQYF. The CDR3 DNA reads as TGTGCCAGCAGCTTACAAGGACAGGGCCTTCAAGAGACCCAGTACTTC.

The rearrangement links TRBV4-3 to TRBJ1-2, with 7 bases that match TRBD1. The germline V gene encodes CDR1 LGHNA and CDR2 YSLEER. V was clipped by 4 bases and J by 8 bases; unmatched bases: 16. CDR3 length: 16 residues. The CDR3 DNA reads TGCGCCAGCAGCCGAACGGCGGGGCAGGGGGTTTACGGCTACACCTTC. Its translation is CASSRTAGQGVYGYTF.